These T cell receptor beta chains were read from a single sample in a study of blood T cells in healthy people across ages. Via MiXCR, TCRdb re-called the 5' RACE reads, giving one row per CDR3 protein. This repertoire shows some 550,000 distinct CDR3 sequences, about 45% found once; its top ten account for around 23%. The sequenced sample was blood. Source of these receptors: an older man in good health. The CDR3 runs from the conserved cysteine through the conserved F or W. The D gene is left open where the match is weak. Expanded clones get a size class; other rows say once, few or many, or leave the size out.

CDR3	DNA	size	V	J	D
CSAKKREGVHEQYF	TGCAGTGCCAAGAAGCGGGAGGGCGTGCACGAGCAGTACTTC	few	TRBV20-1	TRBJ2-7	TRBD2
CASSLVPSDTQYF	TGTGCCAGCAGCTTAGTACCTTCCGATACGCAGTATTTT	many	TRBV7-9	TRBJ2-3	NA
CASSQPGQGSGGYTF	TGTGCCAGCAGCCAACCGGGACAGGGGAGCGGTGGCTACACCTTC	NA	TRBV4-2	TRBJ1-2	TRBD1
CASSDPRGGAPEQFF	TGTGCCAGCAGTGACCCCCGAGGGGGGGCCCCTGAGCAGTTCTTC	NA	TRBV6-1	TRBJ2-1	NA
CASSEDGGHYNEQFF	TGTGCCAGCAGTGAAGACGGGGGGCACTACAATGAGCAGTTCTTC	NA	TRBV25-1	TRBJ2-1	NA
CASSSAGTVSYNEQFF	TGTGCCAGCAGCTCGGCAGGGACAGTCTCCTACAATGAGCAGTTCTTC	few	TRBV7-2	TRBJ2-1	TRBD1
CASNQMASGTNTQYF	TGTGCCAGCAACCAAATGGCTAGCGGGACGAATACGCAGTATTTT	NA	TRBV3-1	TRBJ2-3	TRBD2
CATSRDVQAGANVLTF	TGTGCCACCAGCAGAGATGTACAAGCTGGGGCCAACGTCCTGACTTTC	NA	TRBV15	TRBJ2-6	NA
CASSLTGVSYEQYF	TGTGCCAGCAGCCTCACAGGGGTCTCCTACGAGCAGTACTTC	NA	TRBV25-1	TRBJ2-7	TRBD1
CATLRTGSLNYGYTF	TGTGCCACCCTTCGGACAGGGTCGTTGAACTATGGCTACACCTTC	NA	TRBV6-1	TRBJ1-2	TRBD1
CASSLDSGQIASGANVLTF	TGTGCCAGCAGCTTAGATTCGGGACAGATAGCTTCTGGGGCCAACGTCCTGACTTTC	NA	TRBV7-2	TRBJ2-6	TRBD1
CASSLAGVSVSYNEQFF	TGTGCCAGCAGCTTGGCTGGGGTGTCAGTCTCCTACAATGAGCAGTTCTTC	NA	TRBV7-2	TRBJ2-1	NA
CASSSGLVAGNTGELFF	TGCGCCAGCAGCTCCGGCTTAGTAGCGGGGAACACCGGGGAGCTGTTTTTT	NA	TRBV5-1	TRBJ2-2	TRBD2
CASSTMGLAGGNEQFF	TGTGCCAGCAGCACAATGGGACTAGCGGGGGGCAATGAGCAGTTCTTC	few	TRBV7-3	TRBJ2-1	TRBD2
CASSIGLAGTYEQYF	TGTGCCAGCAGCATCGGACTAGCGGGGACCTACGAGCAGTACTTC	NA	TRBV7-2	TRBJ2-7	TRBD2
CASSQDKLLTYNEQFF	TGCGCCAGCAGCCAAGATAAGCTACTGACCTACAATGAGCAGTTCTTC	NA	TRBV4-3	TRBJ2-1	NA
CASSLDWNSAYNEQFF	TGTGCCAGCAGCTTGGACTGGAATAGCGCATACAATGAGCAGTTCTTC	NA	TRBV5-4	TRBJ2-1	NA
CASSVVGLPSTDTQYF	TGTGCCAGCAGCGTAGTGGGGTTGCCTAGCACAGATACGCAGTATTTT	NA	TRBV9	TRBJ2-3	NA
CASRSTGCGYTF	TGTGCCAGCAGGTCGACAGGGTGTGGCTACACCTTC	NA	TRBV7-2	TRBJ1-2	TRBD1
CASSTTMNSGANVLTF	TGCGCCAGCAGCACGACTATGAACTCTGGGGCCAACGTCCTGACTTTC	NA	TRBV5-1	TRBJ2-6	NA
CASSLLGDTWEQYF	TGTGCCAGCAGCTTACTCGGCGATACGTGGGAGCAGTACTTC	few	TRBV7-6	TRBJ2-7	NA
CASSPGTGFSEQYF	TGTGCCAGCAGCCCAGGGACAGGGTTTAGCGAGCAGTACTTC	few	TRBV5-5	TRBJ2-7	TRBD1
CASSTASGRARGANVLTF	TGCGCCAGCAGCACTGCTAGCGGGAGGGCTCGTGGGGCCAACGTCCTGACTTTC	few	TRBV5-1	TRBJ2-6	TRBD2
CSARRQGSNQPQHF	TGCAGTGCTCGACGACAGGGCAGCAATCAGCCCCAGCATTTT	NA	TRBV20-1	TRBJ1-5	TRBD1
CASSLGGTRGDTQYF	TGTGCCAGCAGCTTGGGGGGAACTAGGGGAGATACGCAGTATTTT	few	TRBV11-2	TRBJ2-3	NA
CASGKPGPIKGDTRYF	TGTGCTAGTGGTAAACCTGGCCCGATAAAGGGAGATACGCGGTATTTT	NA	TRBV12-5	TRBJ2-3	NA
CASTPTGIGFFDEQYF	TGTGCCAGCACCCCTACGGGTATCGGGTTTTTCGATGAGCAGTACTTC	NA	TRBV7-2	TRBJ2-5	NA
CSARDDLRGGYTF	TGCAGTGCTAGAGATGACCTCCGGGGGGGCTACACCTTC	NA	TRBV20-1	TRBJ1-2	NA
CASSKEDRGRETQYF	TGTGCCAGCAGCAAAGAGGACAGGGGGCGAGAGACCCAGTACTTC	NA	TRBV21-1	TRBJ2-5	NA
CASRTAMNEQFF	TGTGCCAGCAGGACGGCTATGAATGAGCAGTTCTTC	NA	TRBV21-1	TRBJ2-1	NA
CASSLTLGQLSYEQYF	TGTGCCAGCAGCCTTACTTTGGGACAGCTTTCCTACGAGCAGTACTTC	few	TRBV27	TRBJ2-7	TRBD1
CSASQGLAGANNEQFF	TGCAGTGCTAGTCAGGGACTAGCGGGAGCGAACAATGAGCAGTTCTTC	few	TRBV20-1	TRBJ2-1	TRBD2
CASSLVAPGGYNEQFF	TGTGCCAGCAGCTTAGTGGCTCCTGGGGGATACAATGAGCAGTTCTTC	few	TRBV7-2	TRBJ2-1	NA
CASSYYAQSSYNEQFF	TGTGCCAGCAGCTACTATGCCCAGAGCTCCTACAATGAGCAGTTCTTC	NA	TRBV7-2	TRBJ2-1	NA
CSGRLAGGTDTQYF	TGCAGCGGCCGACTAGCGGGAGGCACAGATACGCAGTATTTT	NA	TRBV29-1	TRBJ2-3	TRBD2
CASSLGGDHTDTQYF	TGTGCCAGCAGCTTAGGGGGGGATCACACAGATACGCAGTATTTT	NA	TRBV7-2	TRBJ2-3	NA
CASSQVTGGVYEQYF	TGCGCCAGCAGCCAAGTGACAGGGGGTGTCTACGAGCAGTACTTC	NA	TRBV4-3	TRBJ2-7	TRBD1
CAGSHPGSNEQFF	TGCGCCGGCAGCCACCCAGGGTCCAATGAGCAGTTCTTC	NA	TRBV4-3	TRBJ2-1	NA
CASSLAEEGNSAEAFF	TGTGCCAGCAGCCTAGCAGAGGAAGGGAATTCGGCTGAAGCTTTCTTT	NA	TRBV7-6	TRBJ1-1	NA
CASSLVPGQGLEQYF	TGTGCCAGCAGTTTAGTACCGGGACAGGGCCTCGAGCAGTACTTC	few	TRBV12-3/TRBV12-4	TRBJ2-7	TRBD1
CASSYSPPGQRYSPLRF	TGTGCCAGCAGTTACTCACCCCCGGGACAGCGATATTCACCCCTCCGCTTT	NA	TRBV6-6	TRBJ1-6	TRBD1
CASSVVHGGGRSEQFF	TGTGCCAGCAGCGTAGTACACGGGGGCGGGAGGTCTGAGCAGTTCTTC	NA	TRBV9	TRBJ2-1	TRBD2
CASSATGTGAYEQFF	TGTGCCAGCAGCGCAACCGGGACCGGAGCATATGAGCAGTTCTTC	few	TRBV9	TRBJ2-1	NA
CSASQVDEQFF	TGCAGTGCTAGTCAAGTGGATGAGCAGTTCTTC	few	TRBV20-1	TRBJ2-1	NA
CASSPTGGVGGKNIQYF	TGTGCCAGCAGCCCAACCGGGGGAGTGGGAGGCAAAAACATTCAGTACTTC	NA	TRBV7-2	TRBJ2-4	NA
CASSQGRTGYGYTF	TGTGCCAGCAGCCAAGGGCGGACAGGGTACGGCTACACCTTC	NA	TRBV3-1	TRBJ1-2	TRBD1
CSARAQGETYNEQFF	TGCAGTGCTAGAGCCCAGGGGGAAACCTACAATGAGCAGTTCTTC	NA	TRBV20-1	TRBJ2-1	TRBD1
CSARSRRLAARAQDIQYF	TGCAGTGCTAGAAGTCGCAGGCTAGCGGCCCGTGCTCAGGACATTCAGTACTTC	few	TRBV20-1	TRBJ2-4	TRBD2
CASSERARGSTEAFF	TGTGCCAGCAGTGAACGTGCCCGGGGGAGCACTGAAGCTTTCTTT	NA	TRBV6-1	TRBJ1-1	NA